Shown below are 28 T cell receptor beta chains from a single sample sequenced in a study of blood T cell repertoires in COVID-19. TCRdb's table, derived via immunoSEQ multiplex PCR, lists solely in-frame clones and lacks some. Among a few hundred thousand clones, around 90% were seen once, and the ten largest hold more than 0.95%. The sequenced sample consisted of peripheral blood. These receptors all stem from a man in his forties or fifties with acute or convalescent COVID-19.

V is TRBV11-3 and J is TRBJ1-1; TRBD1 is a possible D gene (6 bases). This CDR3 is built from 13 residues. Trimming cost V 5 bases and J 0 bases, with 7 bases left between them. The germline gives CDR1 SGHNT, CDR2 YENEEA. In DNA, the CDR3 is TGTGCCAGCAGCAGGGACATGAACACTGAAGCTTTCTTT. Translating gives CASSRDMNTEAFF.

The chain couples TRBV7-2 to TRBJ2-3, with D possibly TRBD2 on 7 matching bases. The V and J ends lost 5 bases and 8 bases respectively, with 17 bases between them. This CDR3 contains 14 residues. The germline V gene has CDR1 SGHTA and CDR2 FQGNSA. The CDR3 loop is CASSLRGATGTQYF. The CDR3 bases are TGTGCCAGCAGCCTCCGGGGGGCTACCGGTACGCAGTATTTT.

The chain employs TRBV5-1 and TRBJ2-1, with 8 nucleotides matching TRBD2. Germline values: CDR1 SGHRS, CDR2 YFSETQ. This CDR3 is built from 16 residues. J gave up 5 bases and V 3 bases, and 10 bases lay outside the gene matches. CDR3 sequence: CASSYRTSRRDNEQFF. CDR3 coding DNA: TGCGCCAGCAGCTATCGGACTAGCAGAAGAGACAATGAGCAGTTCTTC.

CDR3 coding DNA: TGTGCCAGCAGCTTCGGGACAAAGATTAGCAATCAGCCCCAGCATTTT. This codes for CASSFGTKISNQPQHF. This chain joins TRBV7-8 and TRBJ1-5; a weak D match, TRBD1 (6 bases). Germline V gene sequence: CDR1 SGHVS, CDR2 FQNEAQ. Trimming cost V 3 bases and J 0 bases, with 12 bases left between them. This CDR3 is built from 16 residues.

The chain uses TRBV19 and TRBJ1-5; D unresolved. CDR3 length: 15 amino acids. Germline CDR1 and CDR2: LNHDA and SQIVND (reference sequence). Between the trimmed V and J ends, which lost 3 bases and 4 bases, there was a span of 13 bases. CDR3 loop: CASSIPRRFNQPQHF. CDR3 nucleotides: TGTGCCAGTAGTATTCCGCGCAGGTTTAATCAGCCCCAGCATTTT.

The rearrangement joins TRBV4-1 to TRBJ1-2, with 10 bases identical to TRBD1. The CDR3 covers 16 residues. Germline lookup yields CDR1 MGHRA and CDR2 YSYEKL. Unmatched junction bases numbered 4, after V lost 2 bases and J lost 1 base. DNA of the CDR3: TGCGCCAGCAGCCAAATATGGACAGGGGGTAACTATGGCTACACCTTC. It codes for CASSQIWTGGNYGYTF.

Concerning this clone itself: The sample contains more than one DNA sequence encoding this CDR3. The chain recombines TRBV5-4 with TRBJ1-3, with D possibly matching TRBD1 (6 bases). Germline lookup yields CDR1 SGHNT and CDR2 YYREEE (reference sequence). This CDR3 is built from 15 residues. With 4 bases removed from V and 0 bases from J, the gap between germline ends came to 11 bases. CDR3 protein: CASSLDRSSGNTIYF. The CDR3 nucleotides read TGTGCCAGCAGCCTAGACAGGAGCTCTGGAAACACCATATATTTT.

The V call is TRBV4-2, the J call TRBJ1-5, with 7 positions matching TRBD1. V gave up 0 bases and J gave up 3 bases; unmatched junction bases: 2. The CDR3 contains 15 residues. Germline V CDR1 and CDR2: LGHNA, YNFKEQ. CDR3 protein: CASSQEGQLNQPQHF. DNA for the CDR3: TGTGCCAGCAGCCAAGAGGGACAGCTCAATCAGCCCCAGCATTTT.

This chain connects TRBV10-3 to TRBJ2-2, with 7 positions matching TRBD1. Germline trimming cut 7 bases from V and 1 base from J; bases unmatched to any gene: 3. The CDR3 covers 14 residues. Germline CDR1 is ENHRY and CDR2 is SYGVKD. CDR3: CAITRQGNTGELFF. The CDR3 bases are TGTGCCATCACTAGACAGGGGAACACCGGGGAGCTGTTTTTT.

The genes are TRBV3-1 (or the pseudogene TRBV3-2) and TRBJ1-1; 8 bases map to TRBD1. Germline CDR1 LGHDT, CDR2 YNNKEL (reference sequence). CDR3 size: 17 residues. The V and J ends lost 0 bases and 0 bases, in that order; junction bases with no gene match: 6. CDR3 bases: TGTGCCAGCAGCCAAGAGGGCGTGACAGGGGTGAACACTGAAGCTTTCTTT. Its protein is CASSQEGVTGVNTEAFF.

CDR3: CASSKDFPQGDYGYTF. CDR3 DNA sequence: TGTGCCAGCAGCAAAGATTTCCCCCAGGGCGACTATGGCTACACCTTC. The chain is built from TRBV21-1 and TRBJ1-2; TRBD1, the table's D call, was not compared with the DNA. TRBV21-1 corresponds to a pseudogene. The CDR3 has 16 amino acids.

The CDR3 region is CASSVDRGRNSPLHF. CDR3 coding DNA: TGTGCCAGCAGTGTGGACAGGGGGCGAAATTCACCCCTCCACTTT. This sequence joins TRBV2 and TRBJ1-6; 11 bases map to TRBD1. V gave up 4 bases and J gave up 7 bases; unmatched junction bases: 3. The CDR3 sequence is 15 residues long. The germline gives CDR1 SNHLY, CDR2 FYNNEI.

The chain has TRBV21-1 and TRBJ1-2. TRBV21-1 counts as a pseudogene. This CDR3 region has 12 residues. The CDR3 is CPRGRLNYGYTF. The CDR3 DNA is TGTCCCAGGGGTAGACTTAACTATGGCTACACCTTC.

The rearrangement joins TRBV2 to TRBJ1-2; D is unresolved. CDR1 and CDR2 from the germline V gene are SNHLY and FYNNEI. The CDR3 runs 13 residues. Trimming shortened V by 8 bases and J by 0 bases, and 10 bases separated the two germline ends. The CDR3 loop is CASQRRTNYGYTF. The CDR3 region has the DNA TGTGCCAGCCAGAGGAGAACTAACTATGGCTACACCTTC.

In its sample, this clone was seen once. This chain joins TRBV28 and TRBJ2-2; unclear D gene. V lost 2 bases to trimming and J lost 7 bases, with 11 bases between them. The germline gives CDR1 MDHEN, CDR2 SYDVKM. The CDR3 has 14 amino acids. The CDR3 region has the DNA TGTGCCAGCAGTTTAACCCGGAGAAACGGGGAGCTGTTTTTT. As protein: CASSLTRRNGELFF.

The rearrangement uses TRBV12-3 or TRBV12-4 and TRBJ1-1; no clear D gene. Deletions cut 6 bases from V and 2 bases from J, with 7 bases between. The CDR3 extends over 12 amino acids. CDR3 sequence: CASRIHNTEAFF. The CDR3 DNA reads TGTGCCAGCAGAATACATAACACTGAAGCTTTCTTT.

This clone was observed once. This chain uses TRBV6-5 with TRBJ1-2, with TRBD1 matching over 11 bases. This CDR3 contains 15 residues. CDR1 and CDR2 from the germline V gene are MNHEY and SVGAGI. Losses at the gene ends were 5 bases for V and 4 bases for J; bases not matched to a gene: 6. The CDR3 DNA sequence: TGTGCCAGCAGTCACAGGACAGGGGGCAGCTATGGCTACACCTTC. This gives the protein CASSHRTGGSYGYTF.

The chain couples TRBV13 to TRBJ2-7, with 9 bases fitting TRBD1. CDR1 and CDR2 from the germline V gene are PRHDT and FYEKMQ (reference sequence). The junction had 9 bases not matched to a gene; V was cut back by 0 bases and J by 3 bases. This CDR3 has 17 amino acids. CDR3 nucleotide sequence: TGTGCCAGCAGCTTAGGGGGACCGGGACAGGGAATCTACGAGCAGTACTTC. Protein sequence: CASSLGGPGQGIYEQYF.

The V gene is TRBV7-9, the J gene TRBJ1-1; D call uncertain. Trimming cost V 0 bases and J 8 bases, with 13 bases left between them. CDR1 and CDR2 (germline): SEHNR, FQNEAQ (reference sequence). The CDR3 runs 14 residues. The CDR3 nucleotides are TGTGCCAGCAGCTTAGCCAGCCCGGCCAGGGAAGCTTTCTTT. It yields the protein CASSLASPAREAFF.

The rearrangement links TRBV5-6 to TRBJ2-6, with unresolved D. This CDR3 spans 18 amino acids. Germline-derived CDR1 and CDR2 are SGHDT and YYEEEE. Trimming pared 1 base from V and 0 bases from J, leaving 14 bases between. The CDR3, as DNA: TGTGCCAGCAGCTTGTGGGCAGGAACCCTCTCTGGGGCCAACGTCCTGACTTTC. Protein product: CASSLWAGTLSGANVLTF.

The chain couples TRBV5-8 to TRBJ1-1; no clear D gene. Per the germline V gene, CDR1 is SGHTS and CDR2 is YDEGEE. CDR3 size: 13 residues. V lost 4 bases to trimming and J lost 0 bases, with 7 bases between them. The CDR3 here is CASSRGLNTEAFF. Here the CDR3 DNA reads TGTGCCAGCAGCCGGGGTCTGAACACTGAAGCTTTCTTT.

The chain joins TRBV18 to TRBJ1-2; no clear D. Trimming took 6 bases from V and 8 from J, leaving 13 bases between them. Germline V gene sequence: CDR1 KGHSH, CDR2 LQKENI. This CDR3 is 12 amino acids long. The CDR3 coding sequence is TGTGCCAGCTCTCGAATCCCGCGGGGCTACACCTTC. Amino acid sequence: CASSRIPRGYTF. Combining the CDR3 with reference TRBV18 and TRBJ1-2 gives the whole variable domain NAGVMQNPRHLVRRRGQEARLRCSPMKGHSHVYWYRQLPEEGLKFMVYLQKENIIDESGMPKERFSAEFPKEGPSILRIQQVVRGDSAAYFCASSRIPRGYTFGSGTRLTVV.

The genes are TRBV4-2 and TRBJ2-2; 8 positions agree with TRBD1. In germline, CDR1 is LGHNA, CDR2 YNFKEQ. The V gene end was trimmed by 4 bases and the J gene end by 1 base; junction bases not matched to a gene: 2. The CDR3 runs 15 residues. This CDR3 is CASSRDRGNTGELFF. CDR3 sequence (DNA): TGTGCCAGCAGCCGAGACAGGGGGAACACCGGGGAGCTGTTTTTT.

This chain links TRBV7-2 with TRBJ2-5; possible D gene TRBD1, 6 bases. V lost 2 bases, J lost 5 bases, and 6 bases lay in between. The germline gives CDR1 SGHTA, CDR2 FQGNSA. This CDR3 region has 12 residues. This chain's CDR3 is CASSLRGETQYF. The CDR3 DNA follows: TGTGCCAGCAGCTTAAGGGGGGAGACCCAGTACTTC.

The genes are TRBV18 and TRBJ1-1; 12 bases map to TRBD1. Germline V gene data show CDR1 as KGHSH and CDR2 as LQKENI. There are 14 residues in the CDR3. V was clipped by 3 bases and J by 7 bases; unmatched bases: 3. The CDR3 sequence: CASSPGDRGREAFF. The CDR3 DNA reads as TGTGCCAGCTCACCCGGGGACAGGGGGCGTGAAGCTTTCTTT.

This clone has just one count. V and J are TRBV3-1 (or the pseudogene TRBV3-2) and TRBJ2-7; unclear D gene. The germline V and J ends were trimmed by 1 base and 7 bases, with 11 bases remaining between them. Germline-derived CDR1 and CDR2 are LGHDT and YNNKEL (reference sequence). CDR3 size: 13 residues. In DNA, the CDR3 is TGTGCCAGCAGCCAAGGGGTGGAGCGAGAGCAGTACTTC. It translates to CASSQGVEREQYF.

The table lists this clone with a count of one. The genes are TRBV19 and TRBJ1-2, with D possibly being TRBD1 (6 bases). This CDR3 comprises 15 residues. Germline CDR1 is LNHDA and CDR2 is SQIVND (reference sequence). The ends were cut back, 6 bases at V and 0 bases at J, with 14 bases in the middle. This chain's CDR3 is CASSTGNPTNYGYTF. The CDR3 DNA reads TGTGCCAGTAGCACAGGGAACCCCACTAACTATGGCTACACCTTC.

The rearrangement joins TRBV12-3 or TRBV12-4 to TRBJ1-2; 7 nucleotides align to TRBD1. The CDR3 is 13 amino acids. The ends lost 4 bases at V and 7 bases at J; junction bases unmatched: 6. The CDR3 spells CASSSRQGFGYTF. CDR3 in DNA: TGTGCCAGCAGTTCCCGACAGGGTTTTGGCTACACCTTC.